This entry is about one TCR beta chain. This record belongs to a study of T cells in women clearing cervical HPV infection. Study information: Case blood drawn at lesion detection; control blood after infection cleared. Only a few women had HLA typing results available.

Measured with immunoSEQ multiplex PCR; TCRdb has only the in-frame clones, and not every one. The sample table sets out approximately 37,000 clones. The sample consisted of blood buffy coat. This TCR was recovered from a woman aged 18 to 69 with a cervical HPV16 infection that either progressed to CIN3+ or cleared (not recorded which).

The DNA read from the CDR3 is TGTGCCAGTAGCCCGCGGGGGGGAATTAGCAATCAGCCC. Translation: CASSPRGGISNQP. The full CDR3 protein is CASSPRGGISNQPQHF. The chain links TRBV19 to TRBJ1-5; D perhaps matches TRBD1 (5 bases). Read coverage stops 3 residues before the CDR3 terminus; the germline J gene supplies the remainder. Germline V CDR1 and CDR2: LNHDA, SQIVND (reference sequence). The CDR3 spans 16 residues. V lost 6 bases, J lost 0 bases, and 15 bases lay in between.